These T cell receptor beta chains were read from a single sample in a study of T cell repertoires in cytomegalovirus infection. In TCRdb, the reads were re-called with MiXCR into one record per CDR3 protein. The data contain 200,000 to 300,000 distinct CDR3 sequences, 9.1% of them singletons. Sequenced material: PBMCs. The source of these receptors is a human donor in good health (CMV status not recorded). Some clones in this sample may be carry-over from other donors' samples. Both conserved end residues are part of each CDR3. D genes are given only for firm matches. A row's size may be missing; if present it is once, few, many or a size class.

v_call	d_call	clone_size	j_call	cdr3_aa	cdr3_nt
TRBV28	TRBD1	.	TRBJ1-2	CASSFSGQGRGYTF	TGTGCCAGCAGTTTCTCGGGACAGGGACGCGGCTACACCTTC
TRBV12-3/TRBV12-4	.	.	TRBJ1-2	CASSLGIIYGYTF	TGTGCCAGCAGTTTAGGGATCATCTATGGCTACACCTTC
TRBV5-1	TRBD1	.	TRBJ1-1	CASRPGLATGDTEAFF	TGCGCCAGCAGACCTGGCCTAGCCACAGGGGACACTGAAGCTTTCTTT
TRBV12-3/TRBV12-4	TRBD1	.	TRBJ2-7	CASSVGTGLDEQYF	TGTGCCAGCAGTGTAGGGACAGGGCTGGACGAGCAGTACTTC
TRBV7-6	TRBD2	many	TRBJ2-1	CASSQVAGGPINEQFF	TGTGCCAGCAGCCAAGTAGCGGGGGGGCCGATCAATGAGCAGTTCTTC
TRBV6-1	.	many	TRBJ1-1	CASSAVWNTEAFF	TGTGCCAGCAGCGCCGTCTGGAACACTGAAGCTTTCTTT
TRBV7-2	TRBD2	many	TRBJ2-5	CASSLAARGGRVRVIQETQYF	TGTGCCAGCAGCTTAGCCGCTAGGGGCGGGAGGGTGCGAGTTATACAAGAGACCCAGTACTTC
TRBV7-2	TRBD1	many	TRBJ2-7	CASSPGTGAREQYF	TGTGCCAGCAGCCCAGGGACAGGGGCTCGCGAGCAGTACTTC
TRBV2	TRBD2	many	TRBJ2-2	CASGKTAGLAGVHGELFF	TGTGCCAGCGGCAAGACGGCGGGACTAGCGGGAGTTCACGGGGAGCTGTTTTTT
TRBV10-3	.	many	TRBJ1-3	CAISAQASGNTIYF	TGTGCCATCAGTGCTCAGGCCTCTGGAAACACCATATATTTT
TRBV7-6	.	.	TRBJ1-1	CASSLTGRETEAFF	TGTGCCAGCAGCTTAACCGGCAGGGAGACTGAAGCTTTCTTT
TRBV28	.	many	TRBJ2-7	CASSFPGRPEQYF	TGTGCCAGCAGTTTCCCCGGTCGCCCGGAGCAGTACTTC
TRBV18	TRBD1	.	TRBJ1-2	CASSPTGGVDGYTF	TGTGCCAGCTCACCAACAGGGGGTGTTGATGGCTACACCTTC
TRBV14	TRBD2	few	TRBJ2-3	CASSRGLAYTDTQYF	TGTGCCAGCAGCCGGGGACTAGCGTACACAGATACGCAGTATTTT
TRBV7-2	.	.	TRBJ1-1	CASSSDPAVNTEAFF	TGTGCCAGCAGCTCGGACCCGGCTGTGAACACTGAAGCTTTCTTT
TRBV7-2	.	many	TRBJ1-3	CASRTWGTRGNTIYF	TGTGCCAGCAGGACTTGGGGGACAAGGGGAAACACCATATATTTT
TRBV20-1	.	many	TRBJ2-1	CSASFQYNEQFF	TGCAGTGCTAGTTTCCAGTACAATGAGCAGTTCTTC
TRBV27	.	.	TRBJ1-5	CASSSDPRGARQPQHF	TGTGCCAGCAGTTCTGACCCCAGGGGAGCACGACAGCCCCAGCATTTT
TRBV20-1	.	.	TRBJ1-2	CSARLQGPVYGYTF	TGCAGTGCTAGACTACAGGGCCCGGTCTATGGCTACACCTTC
TRBV19	.	many	TRBJ1-1	CASQGSAVNTEAFF	TGTGCCAGTCAAGGGTCGGCGGTGAACACTGAAGCTTTCTTT
TRBV7-9	.	.	TRBJ2-2	CASSLTDYTGELFF	TGTGCCAGCAGCTTAACCGACTACACCGGGGAGCTGTTTTTT
TRBV2	TRBD1	.	TRBJ1-6	CASSNRDRNSPLHF	TGTGCCAGCAGTAACCGGGACAGAAATTCACCCCTCCACTTT
TRBV7-6	.	.	TRBJ2-1	CASSLYEGGKFF	TGTGCCAGCAGCCTGTATGAGGGTGGGAAGTTCTTC